This section outlines one T cell receptor beta chain sequence together with its context. Antigen specificity is unknown. From germline, CDR1 is MNHEY and CDR2 SMNVEV (reference sequence). Losses at the gene ends were 8 bases for V and 2 bases for J; bases not matched to a gene: 7. The length of the CDR3 is 15 residues. Produced via immunoSEQ multiplex PCR; TCRdb's table is partial and in-frame only. The data contain some 10,000 clones, around four fifths of them seen just once; the ten biggest clones take up about 9.4%. This sample is drawn from a study of OX40 agonist ivuxolimab in advanced cancers. Notes on the study in general: Compared with others, partial responders at 0.1-3.0 mg/kg displayed clonal expansion among the lowest.

This receptor was taken from an adult with an advanced solid tumor such as melanoma, head and neck, liver or kidney cancer. Sequenced here: CD4+ or CD8+ T cells sorted from blood, sampled in a trial of the OX40 agonist ivuxolimab. V usage is TRBV27 and J usage is TRBJ1-3; the match to TRBD1 covers 9 bases. The CDR3 DNA is TGTGCCAGCCGCGCCGGGACAGGGACTGGAAACACCATATATTTT. This encodes CASRAGTGTGNTIYF.